One and the same sample provided the 5 T cell receptor beta chains below, sequenced in a study of early T cells in non-severe SARS-CoV-2 infection. MiXCR, applied by TCRdb to the 5' RACE reads, yields one record per CDR3 protein. The sample yields just under 65,000 distinct CDR3 sequences, roughly 9% seen once. The starting material was whole blood, obtained at baseline. These receptors all come from an adult who was a healthcare worker with PCR-confirmed SARS-CoV-2 infection or an uninfected control (not recorded which).

V gene TRBV3-1 combines with J gene TRBJ2-7; D gene ambiguous. CDR1 LGHDT and CDR2 YNNKEL come from the germline V gene (reference sequence). This CDR3 region has 13 residues. V was cut by 2 bases and J by 2 bases, with 7 bases left in between. In DNA form, the CDR3 reads TGTGCCAGCAGCCAATTTGCAGCCTACGAGCAGTACTTC. This codes for CASSQFAAYEQYF.

Details on this clonotype: A read error may be the cause here, since a much bigger clone is one base away. The chain combines TRBV4-1 with TRBJ2-7; TRBD2 is a possible D gene (6 bases). This CDR3 is built from 14 residues. Between the trimmed V and J ends, which lost 4 bases and 2 bases, there was a span of 12 bases. Looked up from germline, CDR1 is MGHRA and CDR2 is YSYEKL. In DNA form, the CDR3 reads TGCGCCAGCAGCCGCGGGACGACAGCCTACGAGCAGTACTTC. Protein: CASSRGTTAYEQYF.

In its sample, this clonotype was seen a few times. The J gene is TRBJ2-7, the V gene TRBV7-2; possibly TRBD1 or TRBD2 for D (5 bases each). The germline V gene encodes CDR1 SGHTA and CDR2 FQGNSA. This CDR3 spans 14 amino acids. The V and J ends lost 3 bases and 2 bases respectively, with 11 bases between them. This CDR3 reads CASSFGAWTYEQYF. CDR3 DNA: TGTGCCAGCAGCTTCGGGGCTTGGACCTACGAGCAGTACTTC.

This clonotype has a handful of counts. The chain joins TRBV7-9 to TRBJ1-1; 10 bases line up with TRBD1. In germline, CDR1 is SEHNR, CDR2 FQNEAQ (reference sequence). The CDR3 is made up of 14 amino acids. With V trimmed by 2 bases and J by 4 bases, 1 base remained unmatched. The CDR3 reads CASSLWTGGTEAFF. The CDR3 DNA follows: TGTGCCAGCAGCTTATGGACAGGGGGCACTGAAGCTTTCTTT.

There are many counts of this clonotype. This chain links TRBV9 with TRBJ2-1, with 9 bases that match TRBD2. The CDR3 extends over 16 amino acids. The V gene's germline CDR1 is SGDLS and CDR2 YYNGEE. With V trimmed by 4 bases and J by 10 bases, 15 bases remained unmatched. This chain's CDR3 is CASSPPGRREGTEQFF. The DNA for the CDR3 is TGTGCCAGCAGCCCCCCTGGAAGGCGGGAGGGCACCGAGCAGTTCTTC. The full variable domain, its missing parts supplied by reference TRBV9 and TRBJ2-1, is DSGVTQTPKHLITATGQRVTLRCSPRSGDLSVYWYQQSLDQGLQFLIQYYNGEERAKGNILERFSAQQFPDLHSELNLSSLELGDSALYFCASSPPGRREGTEQFFGPGTRLTVL.